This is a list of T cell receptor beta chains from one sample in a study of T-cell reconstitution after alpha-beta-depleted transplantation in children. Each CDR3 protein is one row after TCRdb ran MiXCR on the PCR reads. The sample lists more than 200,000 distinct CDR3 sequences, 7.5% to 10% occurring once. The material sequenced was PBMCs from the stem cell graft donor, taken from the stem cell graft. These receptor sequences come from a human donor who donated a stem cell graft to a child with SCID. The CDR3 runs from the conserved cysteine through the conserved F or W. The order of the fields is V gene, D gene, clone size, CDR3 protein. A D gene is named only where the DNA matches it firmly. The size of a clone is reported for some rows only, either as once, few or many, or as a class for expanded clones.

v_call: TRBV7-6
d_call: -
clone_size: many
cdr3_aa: CASSFGTRNTGELFF

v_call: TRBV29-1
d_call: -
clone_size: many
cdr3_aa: CSGLPVMNTEAFF

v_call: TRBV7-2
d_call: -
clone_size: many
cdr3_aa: CASSLGGIYGYTF

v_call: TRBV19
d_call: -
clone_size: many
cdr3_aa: CASSMRGVSEAFF

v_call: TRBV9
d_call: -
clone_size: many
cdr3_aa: CASSPRADTIYF

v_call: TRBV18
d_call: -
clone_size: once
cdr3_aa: CASSPGRGPEKLFF

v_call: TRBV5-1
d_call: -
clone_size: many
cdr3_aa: CASSLAATYEQYF

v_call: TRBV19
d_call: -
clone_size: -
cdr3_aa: CASSIGELFF

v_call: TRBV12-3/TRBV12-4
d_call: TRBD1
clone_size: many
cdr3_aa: CASRQGETYNEQFF

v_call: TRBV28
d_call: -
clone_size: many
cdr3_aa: CASSLRPAGVGEQFF

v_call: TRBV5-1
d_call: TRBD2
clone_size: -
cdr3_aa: CASSSGGAFYNEQFF

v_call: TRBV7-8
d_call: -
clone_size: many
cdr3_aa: CASSLDGGGPTDTQYF

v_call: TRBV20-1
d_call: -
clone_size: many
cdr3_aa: CSARDIFTISNTEAFF

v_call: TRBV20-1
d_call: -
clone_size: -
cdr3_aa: CSARDQDGTEQETQYF

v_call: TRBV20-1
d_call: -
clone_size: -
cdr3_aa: CSATLGVPGENEQYF

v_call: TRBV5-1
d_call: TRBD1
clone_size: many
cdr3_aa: CASSRHRGLGGELFF

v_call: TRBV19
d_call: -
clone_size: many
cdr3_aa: CASSNRQSYNSPLHF

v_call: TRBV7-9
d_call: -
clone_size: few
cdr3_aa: CASSPRRGWTNTEAFF

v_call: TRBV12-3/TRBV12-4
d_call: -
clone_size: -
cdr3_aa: CASRPIYSYEQYF